Following are 13 T cell receptor beta chains from one sample sequenced in a study of blood T cell repertoires in COVID-19. Clones were read by immunoSEQ multiplex PCR, and TCRdb kept only the in-frame ones, dropping some. The sample has around 340,000 clones, around 85% seen once. The sample taken for sequencing was PBMCs or T cells enriched from blood (not recorded which). The receptors derive from a woman aged 40 to 50 with acute COVID-19.

The chain links TRBV11-1 to TRBJ1-3; D gene ambiguous. V lost 5 bases and J lost 1, with 15 bases in between. CDR1 SGHAT and CDR2 FQDESV come from the germline V gene (reference sequence). This CDR3 is built from 16 residues. CDR3 in amino acids: CASSSKPPRSGNTIYF. CDR3 sequence (DNA): TGTGCCAGCAGCAGCAAACCACCGAGGTCTGGAAACACCATATATTTT.

The genes are TRBV5-8 and TRBJ2-7; D perhaps matches TRBD1 (6 bases). V shed 4 bases and J shed 2 bases, with 16 bases lying between them. CDR1 is SGHTS, CDR2 YDEGEE, per germline. The CDR3 runs 15 residues. The CDR3 loop is CASSHRAAFPYEQYF. The DNA for the CDR3 is TGTGCCAGCAGCCACAGGGCGGCGTTCCCCTACGAGCAGTACTTC.

The gene calls are TRBV7-3 and TRBJ2-5; 7 nucleotides agree with TRBD1. Germline V gives CDR1 SGHTA, CDR2 FQGTGA. The CDR3 loop spans 16 amino acids. V shed 1 base, J shed 2 bases, and the junction held 7 bases outside the gene matches. The DNA of the CDR3 is TGTGCCAGCAGCTTAATGACAGGGACCTTTCAAGAGACCCAGTACTTC. Translating it yields CASSLMTGTFQETQYF. Using reference TRBV7-3 and TRBJ2-5 for the parts outside the CDR3, the full variable domain is GAGVSQTPSNKVTEKGKYVELRCDPISGHTALYWYRQSLGQGPEFLIYFQGTGAADDSGLPNDRFFAVRPEGSVSTLKIQRTERGDSAVYLCASSLMTGTFQETQYFGPGTRLLVL.

The CDR3 DNA follows: TGTGCCAGCTCACCACCAGAGGGAGGGTACACCTTC. Translating it yields CASSPPEGGYTF. V usage is TRBV18 and J usage is TRBJ1-2; D is undetermined. The germline V and J ends were trimmed by 0 bases and 11 bases, with 10 bases remaining between them. The germline gives CDR1 KGHSH, CDR2 LQKENI. This CDR3 region has 12 residues.

This sequence joins TRBV28 and TRBJ1-2, with 8 bases that match TRBD1. The CDR3 contains 16 residues. The germline V gene has CDR1 MDHEN and CDR2 SYDVKM. Germline trimming cut 4 bases from V and 1 base from J; bases unmatched to any gene: 8. The CDR3 region is CASSSPNGQGNYGYTF. In nucleotides, the CDR3 is TGTGCCAGCAGTTCCCCCAACGGACAGGGTAACTATGGCTACACCTTC.

The chain recombines TRBV9 with TRBJ2-7; 7 positions match TRBD2. Germline-derived CDR1 and CDR2 are SGDLS and YYNGEE. The CDR3 is 15 amino acids. After removal of 1 base from V and 0 bases from J, the junction contained 4 bases not matched to a gene. The DNA for the CDR3 is TGTGCCAGCAGCGTATCTCCTAGCGGCTCCTACGAGCAGTACTTC. This gives the protein CASSVSPSGSYEQYF.

The chain has TRBV4-2 and TRBJ1-2, with 9 bases that match TRBD1. From germline, CDR1 is LGHNA and CDR2 YNFKEQ. Trimming at V came to 2 bases and at J to 2 bases, leaving 3 bases not matched to a gene. This CDR3 contains 15 residues. The CDR3 coding sequence is TGTGCCAGCAGCCAAAGGGACAGGGAAAACTATGGCTACACCTTC. It encodes CASSQRDRENYGYTF.

The V and J genes are TRBV7-2 and TRBJ2-7; 7 bases are a match to TRBD2. V shed 2 bases and J 2 bases; nucleotides not matched to a gene: 3. The CDR3 contains 14 residues. The germline gives CDR1 SGHTA, CDR2 FQGNSA. The CDR3 sequence is CASSLSGRPYEQYF. CDR3 nucleotide sequence: TGTGCCAGCAGCTTATCCGGGAGGCCCTACGAGCAGTACTTC.

The chain employs TRBV5-1 and TRBJ2-1, with TRBD2 identical over 13 bases. The CDR3 length is 17 residues. Germline V gene sequence: CDR1 SGHRS, CDR2 YFSETQ. Trimming cost V 4 bases and J 9 bases; bases outside gene matches: 13. This CDR3 is CASSPTLLAGGPGEQFF. The CDR3 nucleotides are TGCGCCAGCAGCCCTACCTTACTAGCGGGAGGGCCCGGTGAGCAGTTCTTC.

The V and J genes are TRBV27 and TRBJ1-1; D is ambiguous. CDR1 and CDR2 (germline): MNHEY, SMNVEV (reference sequence). The CDR3 runs to 14 residues. The V and J ends lost 3 bases and 0 bases respectively, with 8 bases between them. For the CDR3, the DNA is TGTGCCAGCAGTTTTAAACAGATGAACACTGAAGCTTTCTTT. Translating it yields CASSFKQMNTEAFF.

The chain's CDR3 is CASSQLGHDNTEAFF. The CDR3 DNA is TGTGCCAGCAGCCAATTGGGACACGATAACACTGAAGCTTTCTTT. The V gene is TRBV14, the J gene TRBJ1-1, with D possibly TRBD1 on 6 matching bases. CDR3 length equals 15 residues. V was clipped by 2 bases and J by 2 bases, with 12 bases between them. Per the germline V gene, CDR1 is SGHDN and CDR2 is FVKESK. Supplemented by reference TRBV14 and TRBJ1-1, the full variable domain reads EAGVTQFPSHSVIEKGQTVTLRCDPISGHDNLYWYRRVMGKEIKFLLHFVKESKQDESGMPNNRFLAERTGGTYSTLKVQPAELEDSGVYFCASSQLGHDNTEAFFGQGTRLTVV.

CDR3 in DNA: TGTGCCAGCTCACCAGGGACAGGGGGTTTTTCCTCTGGAAACACCATATATTTT. As protein: CASSPGTGGFSSGNTIYF. V usage is TRBV18 and J usage is TRBJ1-3; 11 bases are shared with TRBD1. V shed 2 bases and J 0 bases; nucleotides not matched to a gene: 6. The length of the CDR3 is 18 residues. The germline CDR1 and CDR2 sequences are KGHSH and LQKENI.

The chain recombines TRBV9 with TRBJ1-1, with TRBD1 matching 8 bases. The trim removed 4 bases at V and 1 base at J, leaving 12 bases unmatched. The CDR3 is 17 residues long. Per germline, CDR1 SGDLS and CDR2 YYNGEE. CDR3 in amino acids: CASSHTPGGRKNTEAFF. CDR3 DNA sequence: TGTGCCAGCAGCCACACCCCAGGGGGCAGAAAGAACACTGAAGCTTTCTTT.